These 5 T cell receptor beta chains were all obtained from the same sample, sequenced in a study of molecular identifiers for immune sequencing clone quantification (dated by TCRdb to the late 2010s). The library was produced with PCR. Sequencing used an Illumina HiSeq 4000. TCRdb trimmed public reads at Q25 via fastp, called clones via MiXCR and kept in-frame beta chains. Rows are combined by CDR3 protein, so each entry shows the most common genes and DNA. The sample table contains a few hundred thousand distinct CDR3 sequences; only one count was recorded for about a fifth of them. About 0.84% of the sample rests with the top ten. The sample consisted of naive CD8+ T cells from blood, with Jurkat cell RNA spiked in. Taken with the paper, the label for cell subset or site translates to: FACS-sorted CD8+CD4-CCR7+CD45RA+ naive T cells. The receptors originated from a human donor in good health. Some libraries in this study had Jurkat cell RNA spiked in.

As DNA, the CDR3 is TGTGCCACAGGCGGGATAGGCACAGATACGCAGTATTTT. Its translation is CATGGIGTDTQYF. This chain uses TRBV27 with TRBJ2-3; D may be TRBD2 (6 bases). From germline, CDR1 is MNHEY and CDR2 SMNVEV (reference sequence). Trimming took 10 bases from V and 1 from J, leaving 12 bases between them. This CDR3 is 13 amino acids long.

For this clonotype: A clone one base away is much larger, so this may be a read error. This chain joins TRBV19 and TRBJ1-6; D is uncertain. Germline V gives CDR1 LNHDA, CDR2 SQIVND (reference sequence). This CDR3 comprises 16 residues. The CDR3 loop is CASSMGSSSYNPPLHF. The CDR3 DNA reads TGTGCCAGTAGTATGGGGAGTAGCTCCTATAATCCACCCCTCCACTTT.

This clonotype appeared many times. The rearrangement joins TRBV24-1 to TRBJ2-2; D remains ambiguous. This CDR3 has 13 amino acids. With 0 bases removed from V and 5 bases from J, the gap between germline ends came to 3 bases. Germline CDR1 reads KGHDR; CDR2 reads SFDVKD. The CDR3 loop reads CATSDLLTGELFF. The DNA for the CDR3 is TGTGCCACCAGTGATTTGCTGACCGGGGAGCTGTTTTTT.

The rearrangement joins TRBV27 to TRBJ2-7, with 7 bases that match TRBD2. The V segment lost 2 bases and the J segment 3 bases; nucleotides outside the gene matches: 4. Germline V gene lookup returns CDR1 MNHEY and CDR2 SMNVEV (reference sequence). The CDR3 consists of 14 residues. CDR3 residues: CASSLAGEYYEQYF. CDR3 coding DNA: TGTGCCAGCAGTTTAGCGGGAGAGTACTACGAGCAGTACTTC.

This chain joins TRBV3-1 and TRBJ2-3; D call uncertain. Trimming stripped 1 base from V and 0 bases from J, with 11 bases between. The CDR3 contains 16 residues. Looked up from germline, CDR1 is LGHDT and CDR2 is YNNKEL (reference sequence). The CDR3 loop reads CASSQATVPSTDTQYF. As DNA, the CDR3 is TGTGCCAGCAGCCAAGCTACGGTCCCAAGCACAGATACGCAGTATTTT.